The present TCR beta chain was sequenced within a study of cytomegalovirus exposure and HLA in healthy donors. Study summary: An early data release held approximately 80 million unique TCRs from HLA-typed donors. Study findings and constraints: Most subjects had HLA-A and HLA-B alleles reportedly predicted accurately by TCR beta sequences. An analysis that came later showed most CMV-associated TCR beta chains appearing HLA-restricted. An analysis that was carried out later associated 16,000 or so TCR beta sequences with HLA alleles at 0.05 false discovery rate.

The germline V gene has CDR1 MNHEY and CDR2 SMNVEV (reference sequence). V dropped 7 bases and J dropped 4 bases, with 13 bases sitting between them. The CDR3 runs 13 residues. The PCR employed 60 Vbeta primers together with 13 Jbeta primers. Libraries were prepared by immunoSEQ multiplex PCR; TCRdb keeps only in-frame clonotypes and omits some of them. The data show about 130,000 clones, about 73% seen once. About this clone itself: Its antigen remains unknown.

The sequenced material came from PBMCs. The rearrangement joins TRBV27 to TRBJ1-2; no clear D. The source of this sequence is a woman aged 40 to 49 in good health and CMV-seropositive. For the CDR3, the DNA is TGTGCCAGCACTGGGCCAGGATCCTATGGCTACACCTTC. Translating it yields CASTGPGSYGYTF.